Listed below are T cell receptor beta chains from one sample, sequenced in a study of naive and memory T cell subsets. TCRdb analysed the UMI-ligation and nested PCR reads with MiXCR anew, one entry per CDR3 protein. The repertoire consists of about 85,000 distinct CDR3 sequences, with around 13% occurring once and the leading ten covering 0.75% to 1%. The sample comprised central memory CD4+ T cells from blood. These receptors came from a human donor in good health. The CDR3 runs from the conserved cysteine through the conserved F or W. A D gene is named only where the DNA matches it firmly. The size field is filled for only some rows; it gives once, few, many or a size class.

clone_size j_call d_call v_call cdr3_aa cdr3_nt
many TRBJ1-5 - TRBV3-1 CASSQSSSNQPQHF TGTGCCAGCAGCCAAAGTTCTAGCAATCAGCCCCAGCATTTT
- TRBJ2-4 - TRBV24-1 CATSDGQAKNIQYF TGTGCCACCAGTGACGGACAGGCCAAAAACATTCAGTACTTC
- TRBJ1-2 TRBD1 TRBV6-1 CASSEMGTGWYGYTF TGTGCCAGCAGTGAAATGGGGACAGGGTGGTATGGCTACACCTTC
few TRBJ2-1 TRBD2 TRBV15 CATQLPSGSYNEQFF TGTGCCACACAACTACCCAGCGGGAGTTACAATGAGCAGTTCTTC
many TRBJ2-5 - TRBV3-1 CASSQRGASVETQYF TGTGCCAGCAGCCAACGGGGGGCTAGCGTAGAGACCCAGTACTTC
few TRBJ2-2 TRBD2 TRBV6-2/TRBV6-3 CASSRTSGSASTGELFF TGTGCCAGCAGTCGGACTAGCGGGAGCGCCAGCACCGGGGAGCTGTTTTTT
- TRBJ2-3 TRBD2 TRBV5-1 CASSFRLAGTDTQYF TGCGCCAGCAGCTTTCGACTAGCGGGAACAGATACGCAGTATTTT
- TRBJ2-1 - TRBV18 CASSPPGRYYNEQFF TGTGCCAGCTCACCACCAGGGCGCTACTACAATGAGCAGTTCTTC
- TRBJ2-7 - TRBV11-2 CASSLDPQGERRF TGTGCCAGCAGCTTAGATCCCCAGGGAGAAAGAAGATTC
- TRBJ2-1 - TRBV18 CASSRGAGTNNEQFF TGTGCCAGCTCTCGAGGGGCCGGTACCAACAATGAGCAGTTCTTC
- TRBJ1-4 - TRBV6-1 CASSEVSRAEKLFF TGTGCCAGCAGTGAAGTTTCCAGGGCGGAAAAACTGTTTTTT
- TRBJ2-1 TRBD2 TRBV20-1 CSASPTSGRRGEQFF TGCAGTGCTAGCCCGACTAGCGGGAGACGAGGTGAGCAGTTCTTC
many TRBJ2-7 - TRBV4-1 CASSQSAREQYF TGCGCCAGCAGCCAATCAGCACGCGAGCAGTACTTC
once TRBJ2-5 - TRBV5-1 CASSLQVSGETQYF TGCGCCAGCAGCTTACAGGTGTCTGGGGAGACCCAGTACTTC
few TRBJ1-5 - TRBV6-1 CASTTYSNQPQHF TGTGCCAGCACTACATACAGCAATCAGCCCCAGCATTTT
- TRBJ2-3 TRBD2 TRBV10-3 CAISEDASGSYSGLDTQYF TGTGCCATCAGTGAGGATGCTAGCGGGAGTTACAGTGGTTTAGATACGCAGTATTTT
- TRBJ1-4 - TRBV5-6 CASSFTSRGEKLFF TGTGCCAGCAGCTTTACCAGCCGGGGGGAAAAACTGTTTTTT
- TRBJ2-6 - TRBV27 CASRIGQPGANVLTF TGTGCCAGCAGAATAGGGCAACCTGGGGCCAACGTCCTGACTTTC
- TRBJ2-7 TRBD1 TRBV29-1 CSVAPGGSYEQYF TGCAGCGTTGCCCCAGGGGGCTCCTACGAGCAGTACTTC
- TRBJ1-5 - TRBV14 CASSQDGGQPQNF TGTGCCAGCAGCCAAGACGGGGGTCAGCCCCAGAATTTT
many TRBJ1-2 - TRBV20-1 CSARDSGGLPTANYGYTF TGCAGTGCTAGGGACTCCGGGGGGCTACCGACGGCCAACTATGGCTACACCTTC
many TRBJ2-5 TRBD1 TRBV6-1 CASSQRDRKETQYF TGTGCCAGCAGCCAACGGGACAGAAAAGAGACCCAGTACTTC
- TRBJ2-7 - TRBV12-2 CASRFTLFRGPLYEQYF TGTGCAAGTCGCTTCACCCTGTTCAGGGGCCCTTTATACGAGCAGTACTTC
- TRBJ1-6 - TRBV3-1 CASSQDSSRGWSPLHF TGTGCCAGCAGCCAAGATTCCTCCAGGGGATGGTCACCCCTCCACTTT
- TRBJ1-1 - TRBV5-1 CASSLMPGDKNTEAFF TGCGCCAGCAGCCTTATGCCGGGGGATAAGAACACTGAAGCTTTCTTT
- TRBJ2-2 - TRBV20-1 CSARGRPWGPNTGELFF TGCAGTGCTAGAGGCAGGCCCTGGGGGCCTAACACCGGGGAGCTGTTTTTT
- TRBJ2-3 TRBD1 TRBV29-1 CSVDSQGADTQYF TGCAGCGTTGACAGCCAGGGGGCAGATACGCAGTATTTT
- TRBJ1-2 - TRBV28 CASSFLLSGYTF TGTGCCAGCAGTTTCCTATTGAGCGGCTACACCTTC
- TRBJ1-2 - TRBV5-6 CASSLLKVYGYTF TGTGCCAGCAGCTTGCTGAAGGTCTATGGCTACACCTTC
many TRBJ1-1 - TRBV29-1 CSVGEYGGTGEAFF TGCAGCGTGGGGGAGTATGGGGGGACGGGGGAAGCTTTCTTT
few TRBJ2-3 - TRBV18 CASSPPSDKTDTQYF TGTGCCAGCTCACCACCGAGTGACAAAACAGATACGCAGTATTTT
- TRBJ2-7 - TRBV20-1 CSARGLVQGTLYEQYF TGCAGTGCTAGAGGACTAGTTCAGGGGACTCTCTACGAGCAGTACTTC
- TRBJ2-7 TRBD2 TRBV4-2 CASSQDGGSFNEQYF TGTGCCAGCAGCCAAGACGGCGGGAGCTTCAACGAGCAGTACTTC
- TRBJ2-7 - TRBV28 CASSFMGTVLPYEQYF TGTGCCAGCAGTTTTATGGGGACTGTTCTACCTTACGAGCAGTACTTC
- TRBJ2-3 TRBD2 TRBV20-1 CSASPPGSGSTDTQYF TGCAGTGCTAGCCCCCCAGGTAGCGGGAGCACAGATACGCAGTATTTT
- TRBJ1-1 - TRBV20-1 CSARGSTGTSTEAFF TGCAGTGCTAGAGGCTCTACCGGGACGAGCACTGAAGCTTTCTTT
many TRBJ2-2 - TRBV11-2 CASSEVLANTGELFF TGTGCCAGCAGCGAGGTCTTGGCGAACACCGGGGAGCTGTTTTTT
many TRBJ1-5 - TRBV27 CASRRTGAPDNQPQHF TGTGCCAGCAGGCGAACCGGGGCACCTGACAATCAGCCCCAGCATTTT
many TRBJ1-1 - TRBV3-1 CASSQVFMNTEAFF TGTGCCAGCAGCCAAGTATTTATGAACACTGAAGCTTTCTTT
many TRBJ2-5 - TRBV20-1 CSALGRGGPLETQYF TGCAGTGCTCTCGGGCGGGGAGGTCCCCTCGAGACCCAGTACTTC
few TRBJ2-2 TRBD1 TRBV5-4 CASSPGQTYTGELFF TGTGCCAGCAGCCCGGGACAGACTTACACCGGGGAGCTGTTTTTT
- TRBJ2-1 - TRBV30 CAGGWGAHNEQFF TGTGCGGGTGGGTGGGGCGCCCACAATGAGCAGTTCTTC
many TRBJ2-3 - TRBV10-3 CAISGRLAGTGDTQYF TGTGCCATCAGTGGCCGACTTGCGGGAACGGGGGATACGCAGTATTTT
- TRBJ2-7 - TRBV5-1 CASSLEAAYEQYF TGCGCCAGCAGCTTGGAGGCAGCCTACGAGCAGTACTTC
many TRBJ2-4 - TRBV2 CASSPRTVFVAKNIQYF TGTGCCAGCAGTCCTAGGACAGTTTTTGTGGCCAAAAACATTCAGTACTTC